This T cell receptor beta chain originates from a study of T-cell reconstitution after alpha-beta-depleted transplantation in children. Findings and limits, study-wide: High day-60 TCRbeta diversity in some patients came from surviving recipient T cells and thymic progenitors. Most T-cell counts and diversity one year after the transplant came from T cells that were newly produced. Several hundred expanded graft clones reportedly gave rise to the alpha-beta T cells present about two months after transplant.

This clonotype has just one count. Its antigen is undetermined. V gave up 3 bases and J gave up 2 bases, with 8 bases separating them. The length of the CDR3 is 15 residues. Unique molecular identifiers featured in how the TCRbeta library was prepared. Each CDR3 protein is one row after TCRdb ran MiXCR on the PCR reads. The data show around 90,000 distinct CDR3 sequences, around 16% seen once. This chain connects TRBV12-3 or TRBV12-4 to TRBJ1-6; D possibly corresponds to TRBD1 (5 bases). The source of this sequence is a male patient aged 2-15 years who had a stem cell transplant for acute lymphoblastic leukemia, so the T cells may come from the graft donor. The input for sequencing was PBMCs, mostly from graft donor cells, taken 180 days after TCRalphabeta/CD19-depleted stem cell transplant. CDR3 coding DNA: TGTGCCAGCAGTTTGGGGACCACCTATAATTCACCCCTCCACTTT. Its protein product is CASSLGTTYNSPLHF.